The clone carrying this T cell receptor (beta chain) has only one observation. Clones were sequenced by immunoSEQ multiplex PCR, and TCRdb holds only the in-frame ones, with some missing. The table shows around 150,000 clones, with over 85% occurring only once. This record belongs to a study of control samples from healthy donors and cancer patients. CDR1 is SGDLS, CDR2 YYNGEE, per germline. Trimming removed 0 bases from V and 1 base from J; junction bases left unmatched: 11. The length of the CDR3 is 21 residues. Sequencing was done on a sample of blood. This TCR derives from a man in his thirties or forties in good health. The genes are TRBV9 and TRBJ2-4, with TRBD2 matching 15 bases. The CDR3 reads CASSVGAGLAGGLWAKNIQYF. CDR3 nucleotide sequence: TGTGCCAGCAGCGTAGGGGCCGGACTAGCGGGGGGGCTCTGGGCCAAAAACATTCAGTACTTC.